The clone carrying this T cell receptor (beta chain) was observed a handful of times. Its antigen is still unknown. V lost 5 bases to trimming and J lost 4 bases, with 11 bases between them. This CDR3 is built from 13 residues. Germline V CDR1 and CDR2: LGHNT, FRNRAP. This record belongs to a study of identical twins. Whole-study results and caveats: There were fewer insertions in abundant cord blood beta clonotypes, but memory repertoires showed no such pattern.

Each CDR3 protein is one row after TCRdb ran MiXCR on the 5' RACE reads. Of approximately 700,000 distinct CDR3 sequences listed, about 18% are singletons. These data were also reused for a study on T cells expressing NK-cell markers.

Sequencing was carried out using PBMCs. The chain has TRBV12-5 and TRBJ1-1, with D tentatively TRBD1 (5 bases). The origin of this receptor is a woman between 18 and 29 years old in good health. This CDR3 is CASGPGGRTEAFF. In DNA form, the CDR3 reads TGTGCTAGTGGTCCGGGGGGACGCACTGAAGCTTTCTTT. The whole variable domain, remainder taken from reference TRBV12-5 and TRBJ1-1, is DARVTQTPRHKVTEMGQEVTMRCQPILGHNTVFWYRQTMMQGLELLAYFRNRAPLDDSGMPKDRFSAEMPDATLATLKIQPSEPRDSAVYFCASGPGGRTEAFFGQGTRLTVV.